The rows below give T cell receptor beta chains drawn from one sample of a study of blood T cell repertoires in COVID-19. TCRdb's table, derived via immunoSEQ multiplex PCR, lists solely in-frame clones and lacks some. Of roughly 290,000 clones listed, roughly 89% are singletons. Sequences were obtained from peripheral blood. These receptors originate from a man aged 25-45 years with acute or convalescent COVID-19. The CDR3 runs from the conserved cysteine through the conserved F or W. The D gene is left open where the match is weak.

J gene,V gene,D gene,CDR3 protein
TRBJ2-6,TRBV4-1,TRBD1,CASSQGQGPGANVLTF
TRBJ1-1,TRBV28,-,CASSFLSGDTEAFF
TRBJ2-1,TRBV6-1,TRBD1,CASSERQGNNEQFF
TRBJ2-6,TRBV28,-,CASISGTGANVLTF
TRBJ2-2,TRBV5-3,-,CARSLSFRGTPNTGELFF
TRBJ1-2,TRBV11-2,TRBD1,CASSSPRDRVKFF
TRBJ2-1,TRBV11-3,TRBD1,CASSSATGSNEQFF
TRBJ1-3,TRBV7-2,-,CASVIRRWTGNTIYF
TRBJ2-7,TRBV4-2,-,CASSQVNSYEQYF
TRBJ2-1,TRBV28,-,CASSFLVSYEQFF
TRBJ1-2,TRBV30,-,CAWSMVTREDGYTF
TRBJ2-3,TRBV6-5,-,CASSYSFRDTQYF
TRBJ1-1,TRBV6-5,-,CASSYRMTGGGTEAFF
TRBJ1-1,TRBV2,-,CASSEGRTVSEAFF
TRBJ1-5,TRBV18,-,CASSQAPGTSNQPQHF
TRBJ2-7,TRBV12-2,-,CASRLFATSSGWFSTSGEQYF
TRBJ1-3,TRBV5-1,-,CASSLGFLGSGNTIYF
TRBJ1-2,TRBV28,TRBD1,CASSFRGRVFYGYTF
TRBJ2-1,TRBV11-1,-,CASSPQVQGYNEQFF
TRBJ2-5,TRBV3-1/TRBV3-2,-,CASSQSRRGSLARGEVETQYF
TRBJ2-3,TRBV5-4,-,CASRSGGTDTQYF
TRBJ2-3,TRBV3-1/TRBV3-2,TRBD2,CASSQDPGGRTDTQYF
TRBJ2-3,TRBV5-1,-,CASNPGQMRTDTQYF
TRBJ2-7,TRBV5-1,TRBD2,CASSLASGTSGAYEQYF
TRBJ1-1,TRBV7-2,-,CASSFSGWTEAFF
TRBJ2-7,TRBV18,TRBD1,CASSPPGTGSNEQYF
TRBJ1-6,TRBV5-1,-,CASSLTGSDSPLHF
TRBJ2-1,TRBV7-3,-,CASSFSPGPLRQFF
TRBJ2-5,TRBV19,TRBD2,CASSGTSGYQETQYF
TRBJ1-1,TRBV6-5,-,CASTTRGAPLDEAFF
TRBJ2-7,TRBV5-4,TRBD1,CASSLGQGGSYEQYF
TRBJ2-2,TRBV19,-,CASSINWVGAGGELFF
TRBJ1-2,TRBV7-2,-,CASSSSGGANYGYTF
TRBJ2-7,TRBV2,TRBD2,CASTSWGGLSYEQYF
TRBJ2-7,TRBV14,-,CASSQDLAGHPVEQYF
TRBJ1-1,TRBV2,-,CASRVSPSGEAFF
TRBJ2-1,TRBV2,-,CASSPPRFSYNEQFF
TRBJ2-5,TRBV10-1,TRBD2,CASSDLAGVVETQYF
TRBJ2-4,TRBV2,-,CAIGGTYTKNIQYF
TRBJ1-1,TRBV5-1,-,CASILGGGNTEAFF
TRBJ2-1,TRBV29-1,TRBD2,CSVVGLAGYNEQFF
TRBJ2-1,TRBV11-2,TRBD2,CASSFRLAGGNEQFF
TRBJ2-7,TRBV4-1,TRBD1,CATRYLDRGGEQYF
TRBJ1-3,TRBV5-4,TRBD1,CASSRQGRSGNTIYF
TRBJ1-2,TRBV5-4,-,CASSLAGRRGSYGYTF
TRBJ2-3,TRBV30,-,CAWSVGGALTDTQYF
TRBJ1-4,TRBV5-1,-,CASSGASTNEKLFF
TRBJ1-6,TRBV7-3,-,CASSLNRGNSPLHF
TRBJ1-3,TRBV20-1,TRBD1,CSASRDRAYTIYF
TRBJ2-1,TRBV14,-,CASSQDLREFGQFF
TRBJ1-2,TRBV4-2,TRBD1,CASTRDRGSHYGYTF
TRBJ1-3,TRBV23-1,-,CASPFVTIYF